Following are 28 T cell receptor beta chains from one sample sequenced in a study of blood T cell repertoires in COVID-19. TCRdb keeps only in-frame clones here, not all; method: immunoSEQ multiplex PCR. Counted here are under 95,000 clones, approximately 88% occurring once; the ten biggest clones make up approximately 31%. Sample: peripheral blood. The receptors were sampled from a woman of 80 years or more with active or convalescent COVID-19.

V is TRBV2 and J is TRBJ1-1; D possibly corresponds to TRBD1 (5 bases). Per the germline V gene, CDR1 is SNHLY and CDR2 is FYNNEI. The V end was cut by 4 bases, the J end by 10 bases, with 10 bases between. CDR3 length equals 11 residues. CDR3 amino acids: CASSGRGAAFF. DNA for the CDR3: TGTGCCAGCAGTGGGAGGGGTGCAGCTTTCTTT.

The CDR3 sequence is CASSQVPSVEQFF. CDR3 sequence (DNA): TGCGCCAGCAGCCAAGTTCCTAGCGTCGAGCAGTTCTTC. The rearrangement uses TRBV4-1 and TRBJ2-1; D perhaps matches TRBD2 (6 bases). The CDR3 spans 13 residues. Germline CDR1 is MGHRA and CDR2 is YSYEKL. V shed 1 base and J shed 10 bases, with 11 bases lying between them.

This clone was seen a handful of times. The CDR3 is CAGWTGGLNTEAFF. In nucleotides, the CDR3 is TGTGCCGGTTGGACAGGGGGCCTGAACACTGAAGCTTTCTTT. The gene calls are TRBV5-4 and TRBJ1-1, with 11 positions matching TRBD1. With V trimmed by 10 bases and J by 0 bases, 5 bases remained unmatched. The CDR3 has 14 amino acids. Germline V gene sequence: CDR1 SGHNT, CDR2 YYREEE (reference sequence). The full variable domain, in which reference TRBV5-4 and TRBJ1-1 provide the parts outside the CDR3, is ETGVTQSPTHLIKTRGQQVTLRCSSQSGHNTVSWYQQALGQGPQFIFQYYREEENGRGNFPPRFSGLQFPNYSSELNVNALELDDSALYLCAGWTGGLNTEAFFGQGTRLTVV.

The V gene is TRBV29-1, the J gene TRBJ2-7, with TRBD2 as a possible D gene (6 bases). The CDR3 spans 15 residues. Germline loops: CDR1 SQVTM, CDR2 ANQGSEA. V gave up 6 bases and J gave up 0 bases, with 18 bases separating them. CDR3 amino acids: CSVAGGGLPSYEQYF. In nucleotides, the CDR3 is TGCAGCGTGGCCGGTGGAGGGCTGCCCTCCTACGAGCAGTACTTC.

The chain joins TRBV5-1 to TRBJ2-3; TRBD2 matches 7 bases. The germline CDR1 and CDR2 sequences are SGHRS and YFSETQ. J was trimmed by 2 bases and V by 4 bases; bases with no gene match: 10. The CDR3 spans 16 residues. As DNA, the CDR3 is TGCGCCAGCAGCCGTCGGACTAGTACACACACAGATACGCAGTATTTT. Translated, it gives CASSRRTSTHTDTQYF. Using reference TRBV5-1 and TRBJ2-3 for the parts outside the CDR3, the full variable domain is KAGVTQTPRYLIKTRGQQVTLSCSPISGHRSVSWYQQTPGQGLQFLFEYFSETQRNKGNFPGRFSGRQFSNSRSEMNVSTLELGDSALYLCASSRRTSTHTDTQYFGPGTRLTVL.

This clone was found a few times. The V gene is TRBV19, the J gene TRBJ2-1; D might be TRBD2 (6 bases). The CDR3 length is 14 residues. V gave up 5 bases and J gave up 0 bases, with 8 bases separating them. Germline V gives CDR1 LNHDA, CDR2 SQIVND (reference sequence). This CDR3 is CASSRGTSYNEQFF. CDR3 bases: TGTGCCAGTAGTCGGGGGACCTCCTACAATGAGCAGTTCTTC.

The V call is TRBV5-5, the J call TRBJ1-4; tentative D call: TRBD1 (6 bases). V gave up 3 bases and J gave up 6 bases, with 12 bases separating them. The V gene's germline CDR1 is SGHKS and CDR2 YYEKEE (reference sequence). This CDR3 is built from 14 residues. The CDR3, as DNA: TGTGCCAGCAGCTCAGGACAGCGCGATGAAAAACTGTTTTTT. Translating gives CASSSGQRDEKLFF.

In this sample, this clone turned up a few times. The rearrangement joins TRBV5-1 to TRBJ1-5; D is perhaps TRBD1 (6 bases). The germline V gene has CDR1 SGHRS and CDR2 YFSETQ. V was pared by 4 bases and J by 4 bases, with 18 bases between. The CDR3 has 16 amino acids. For the CDR3, the DNA is TGCGCCAGCAGCCCGGGGGGCAGGGCTTGGAATCAGCCCCAGCATTTT. It specifies CASSPGGRAWNQPQHF.

J is TRBJ1-5 and V is TRBV11-3; weak D call: TRBD1 (6 bases). The CDR3 has 13 residues. Trimming removed 5 bases at V and 7 bases at J, with 12 bases between. CDR1 is SGHNT, CDR2 YENEEA, per germline. The CDR3 region has the DNA TGTGCCAGCAGCCTAGGAACAGGGCAGCCCCAGCATTTT. The encoded protein is CASSLGTGQPQHF. Variable domain in full (rest from reference TRBV11-3 and TRBJ1-5): EAGVVQSPRYKIIEKKQPVAFWCNPISGHNTLYWYLQNLGQGPELLIRYENEEAVDDSQLPKDRFSAERLKGVDSTLKIQPAELGDSAVYLCASSLGTGQPQHFGDGTRLSIL.

The chain joins TRBV4-3 to TRBJ2-1, with TRBD2 matching over 14 bases. The CDR3 sequence is 16 residues long. Germline CDR1 is LGHNA and CDR2 is YSLEER. V trimming: 4 bases; J trimming: 3 bases; junction bases outside the gene matches: 2. Here the CDR3 DNA reads TGCGCCAGCAGCCCGGGACTAGCGGGGGACTACAATGAGCAGTTCTTC. This codes for CASSPGLAGDYNEQFF.

This chain links TRBV3-1 (or the pseudogene TRBV3-2) with TRBJ2-7; 13 bases map to TRBD2. With 4 bases clipped from V and 4 bases from J, the junction kept 4 bases outside the gene matches. The CDR3 runs to 15 residues. The germline V gene encodes CDR1 LGHDT and CDR2 YNNKEL (reference sequence). Here the CDR3 reads CASSPPGLAGYEQYF. The DNA for the CDR3 is TGTGCCAGCAGCCCTCCGGGACTAGCGGGATACGAGCAGTACTTC.

J is TRBJ2-3 and V is TRBV7-6; 7 bases line up with TRBD2. In germline, CDR1 is SGHVS, CDR2 FNYEAQ. After removal of 4 bases from V and 0 bases from J, the junction contained 4 bases not matched to a gene. The CDR3 contains 15 residues. CDR3 sequence: CASSSGGGSTDTQYF. The CDR3 region has the DNA TGTGCCAGCAGCTCCGGCGGGGGTAGCACAGATACGCAGTATTTT.

The chain couples TRBV28 to TRBJ1-3; D is perhaps TRBD1 (6 bases). Germline-derived CDR1 and CDR2 are MDHEN and SYDVKM. The CDR3 spans 15 residues. With 5 bases removed from V and 4 bases from J, the gap between germline ends came to 15 bases. CDR3 sequence: CASSNQGRGGNTIYF. The CDR3 DNA sequence: TGTGCCAGCAGTAACCAGGGGCGGGGGGGAAACACCATATATTTT. Full variable domain (missing parts from reference TRBV28 and TRBJ1-3): DVKVTQSSRYLVKRTGEKVFLECVQDMDHENMFWYRQDPGLGLRLIYFSYDVKMKEKGDIPEGYSVSREKKERFSLILESASTNQTSMYLCASSNQGRGGNTIYFGEGSWLTVV.

This clone was seen only a few times. The chain combines TRBV7-9 with TRBJ1-4; D is uncertain. The V and J ends lost 4 bases and 3 bases respectively, with 12 bases between them. CDR1 is SEHNR, CDR2 FQNEAQ, per germline (reference sequence). The CDR3 covers 15 residues. The DNA of the CDR3 is TGTGCCAGCAGCTACACCGGGTCCGCTAATGAAAAACTGTTTTTT. Translated, it gives CASSYTGSANEKLFF.

CDR3: CASTTDRGVWAFF. The CDR3 DNA is TGTGCCAGCACCACGGACAGGGGGGTTTGGGCTTTCTTT. V and J are TRBV7-9 and TRBJ1-1; 10 positions match TRBD1. The CDR3 has 13 residues. Per the germline V gene, CDR1 is SEHNR and CDR2 is FQNEAQ (reference sequence). V lost 7 bases and J lost 11; bases outside the gene matches: 10.

The chain couples TRBV4-1 to TRBJ2-7; 14 nucleotides line up with TRBD2. The CDR3 extends over 18 amino acids. Germline V gene lookup returns CDR1 MGHRA and CDR2 YSYEKL. Trimming at V came to 4 bases and at J to 1 base, leaving 9 bases not matched to a gene. The CDR3 nucleotides read TGCGCCAGCAGCCTAGGGACTAGCGGGGGACTAAGATCCTACGAGCAGTACTTC. Translating gives CASSLGTSGGLRSYEQYF.

The CDR3 reads CASSLTGFYEKLFF. The CDR3 DNA reads TGTGCCAGCAGCTTGACAGGGTTTTATGAAAAACTGTTTTTT. The chain uses TRBV11-2 and TRBJ1-4; TRBD1 agrees at 7 bases. CDR1 is SGHAT and CDR2 is FQNNGV in the germline V gene. The trim removed 3 bases at V and 6 bases at J, leaving 4 bases unmatched. The CDR3 is made up of 14 amino acids.

This rearrangement joins TRBV9 to TRBJ1-1; TRBD1 agrees at 12 bases. V shed 0 bases and J 2 bases; nucleotides not matched to a gene: 5. CDR3 length: 17 amino acids. Germline assignment: CDR1 SGDLS and CDR2 YYNGEE. Here the CDR3 DNA reads TGTGCCAGCAGCGTAGCCCGGGACAGGGGGCCCAACACTGAAGCTTTCTTT. Translated: CASSVARDRGPNTEAFF.

The chain is built from TRBV12-3 or TRBV12-4 and TRBJ1-2, with D uncertain. The CDR3 sequence is 13 residues long. The V end lost 1 base, the J end lost 6 bases, and 9 bases lay between the germline ends. CDR3 in amino acids: CASSLGRGDGYTF. For the CDR3, the DNA is TGTGCCAGCAGTTTAGGCCGGGGTGATGGCTACACCTTC.

A single count supports this clone. The V gene is TRBV5-1, the J gene TRBJ1-1, with a tentative D call TRBD1 (6 bases). Trimming removed 3 bases from V and 5 bases from J, with 14 bases in between. CDR1 and CDR2 (germline): SGHRS, YFSETQ. This CDR3 region has 14 residues. Here the CDR3 DNA reads TGCGCCAGCAGCTGGGGACCCAGGGGTACTGAAGCTTTCTTT. As protein: CASSWGPRGTEAFF.

The chain has TRBV7-2 and TRBJ2-1, with TRBD2 as a possible D gene (5 bases). This CDR3 has 14 residues. V lost 2 bases, J lost 1 base, and 6 bases lay in between. Germline lookup yields CDR1 SGHTA and CDR2 FQGNSA. CDR3 bases: TGTGCCAGCAGCTTACAGCGGTCCTACAATGAGCAGTTCTTC. Protein: CASSLQRSYNEQFF.

This sequence joins TRBV27 and TRBJ1-4, with 10 bases fitting TRBD1. The CDR3 totals 14 residues. In germline, CDR1 is MNHEY, CDR2 SMNVEV (reference sequence). Trimming took 3 bases from V and 7 from J; bases not matched to a gene: 2. CDR3 DNA sequence: TGTGCCAGCAGTTTCCGGGACAGGGGTGAAAAACTGTTTTTT. Translated: CASSFRDRGEKLFF.

The V gene is TRBV18, the J gene TRBJ1-1; TRBD1 matches at 7 bases. The germline V gene has CDR1 KGHSH and CDR2 LQKENI. The V and J ends lost 7 bases and 8 bases, in that order; junction bases with no gene match: 10. The CDR3 has 13 residues. The CDR3 DNA sequence: TGTGCCAGCTTACAGGACAGGATAGGGGAAGCTTTCTTT. It is translated as CASLQDRIGEAFF.

V and J are TRBV6-2 or TRBV6-3 and TRBJ2-7; D unclear. CDR3 length: 12 residues. Germline CDR1 and CDR2: MNHEY and SVGEGT. V dropped 2 bases and J dropped 1 base, with 3 bases sitting between them. As DNA, the CDR3 is TGTGCCAGCAGTTACCGGTCCTACGAGCAGTACTTC. This codes for CASSYRSYEQYF.

The chain uses TRBV3-1 (or the pseudogene TRBV3-2) and TRBJ1-6; D is unclear. Trimming removed 0 bases from V and 6 bases from J, with 6 bases in between. Germline assignment: CDR1 LGHDT and CDR2 YNNKEL (reference sequence). The CDR3 has 14 amino acids. CDR3 sequence (DNA): TGTGCCAGCAGCCAAGAGAGGAGTAATTCACCCCTCCACTTT. Encoded protein: CASSQERSNSPLHF.

This clone turned up a few times. The gene calls are TRBV28 and TRBJ1-5, with a tentative D call TRBD1 (5 bases). The CDR3 consists of 15 residues. V lost 5 bases and J lost 3, with 14 bases in between. In germline, CDR1 is MDHEN, CDR2 SYDVKM. The CDR3 DNA is TGTGCCAGCAGTCAATTGGGACTGGACAATCAGCCCCAGCATTTT. Translated, it gives CASSQLGLDNQPQHF.

The V call is TRBV2, the J call TRBJ1-3, with a weak D call TRBD1 (6 bases). The V end lost 7 bases, the J end lost 4 bases, and 14 bases lay between the germline ends. The CDR3 has 14 residues. Germline CDR1 is SNHLY and CDR2 is FYNNEI. The CDR3 region is CASNNRVDGNTIYF. DNA for the CDR3: TGTGCCAGCAATAACAGGGTCGACGGAAACACCATATATTTT.

To note about this clone: At one of its ends the junction is not consistent with the germline gene, which may arise from a read error. The chain links TRBV6-1 to TRBJ1-3; D remains unclear. The germline V gene encodes CDR1 MNHNS and CDR2 SASEGT. This CDR3 spans 10 amino acids. CDR3 protein: CASSEFGLQF. In nucleotides, the CDR3 is TGTGCCAGCAGTGAATTTGGACTCCAGTTT.